The rows below give T cell receptor beta chains drawn from one sample of a study of cytomegalovirus exposure and HLA in healthy donors. Only in-frame clones appear in the TCRdb table, and some are missing; sequencing was by immunoSEQ multiplex PCR. The sample lists over 150,000 clones, 86% occurring once. Specimen: PBMCs. These TCRs come from a woman aged 18-35 years in good health and CMV-seronegative. Each CDR3 is given with its conserved first and last residue. The order of the fields is clone size, V gene, J gene, D gene, CDR3 DNA, CDR3 protein. A D gene is named only where the DNA matches it firmly. Size values are once, few and many counts, or a class for expanded clones, and some rows have none.

abundance: .; v_gene: TRBV19; j_gene: TRBJ1-2; d_gene: .; CDR3nt: TGTGCCAGTAGTATAGTTGCCCGGGATGGCTACACCTTC; CDR3aa: CASSIVARDGYTF
abundance: few; v_gene: TRBV5-1; j_gene: TRBJ1-3; d_gene: .; CDR3nt: TGCGCCAGCAGCTTGGAAACAGGCTCTGGAAACACCATATATTTT; CDR3aa: CASSLETGSGNTIYF
abundance: .; v_gene: TRBV5-1; j_gene: TRBJ1-2; d_gene: TRBD1; CDR3nt: TGCGTCAGTGGACAGGGCTACGACTATGGCTACACCTTC; CDR3aa: CVSGQGYDYGYTF
abundance: .; v_gene: TRBV7-9; j_gene: TRBJ1-1; d_gene: .; CDR3nt: TGTGCCAGCAGCTTGGAGGGGCACTTTGGCATGAACACTGAAGCTTTCTTT; CDR3aa: CASSLEGHFGMNTEAFF
abundance: .; v_gene: TRBV9; j_gene: TRBJ2-2; d_gene: .; CDR3nt: TGTGCCAGCAGCGTAGGAGGGGGGGAAACCGGGGAGCTGTTTTTT; CDR3aa: CASSVGGGETGELFF
abundance: once; v_gene: TRBV7-2; j_gene: TRBJ1-2; d_gene: TRBD1; CDR3nt: TGTGCCAGCAGCTTAGGGGGGACAGGGGTCGGCTACACCTTC; CDR3aa: CASSLGGTGVGYTF
abundance: .; v_gene: TRBV27; j_gene: TRBJ2-5; d_gene: TRBD1; CDR3nt: TGTGCCAGCAGTCCACAGGGGTTGGAGACCCAGTACTTC; CDR3aa: CASSPQGLETQYF
abundance: .; v_gene: TRBV7-3; j_gene: TRBJ2-2; d_gene: .; CDR3nt: TGTGCCAGCAGCCTGGCCCCTGGCGGGGCGAACACCGGGGAGCTGTTTTTT; CDR3aa: CASSLAPGGANTGELFF
abundance: .; v_gene: TRBV30; j_gene: TRBJ2-7; d_gene: .; CDR3nt: TGTGCCTGGACTGTGGGGGGGGGCCCCTACGAGCAGTACTTC; CDR3aa: CAWTVGGGPYEQYF
abundance: .; v_gene: TRBV6-6; j_gene: TRBJ1-4; d_gene: .; CDR3nt: TGTGCCAGCAGTTACTCGCCTCCCGGGGTCGGTGAAAAACTGTTTTTT; CDR3aa: CASSYSPPGVGEKLFF
abundance: .; v_gene: TRBV12-5; j_gene: TRBJ2-1; d_gene: TRBD2; CDR3nt: TGTGCTAGTGGGGCTAGCGGGACCTACAATGAGCAGTTCTTC; CDR3aa: CASGASGTYNEQFF
abundance: .; v_gene: TRBV6-4; j_gene: TRBJ2-1; d_gene: TRBD2; CDR3nt: TGTGCCAGCAGTGTTACTAGCGGGGGGGAGAATGAGCAGTTCTTC; CDR3aa: CASSVTSGGENEQFF
abundance: few; v_gene: TRBV30; j_gene: TRBJ2-5; d_gene: .; CDR3nt: TGTGCCTGGAGTAACGGAGGGCTCCAAGAGACCCAGTACTTC; CDR3aa: CAWSNGGLQETQYF
abundance: .; v_gene: TRBV10-3; j_gene: TRBJ1-5; d_gene: TRBD1; CDR3nt: TGTGCCATCAAATCGGGACAGGGAGACGGTCAGCCCCAGCATTTT; CDR3aa: CAIKSGQGDGQPQHF
abundance: .; v_gene: TRBV7-8; j_gene: TRBJ1-6; d_gene: .; CDR3nt: TGTGCCAGCAGCTTAGGGGGGACATCGAGTTCACCCCTCCACTTT; CDR3aa: CASSLGGTSSSPLHF
abundance: .; v_gene: TRBV4-1; j_gene: TRBJ2-7; d_gene: TRBD1; CDR3nt: TGCGCCAGCAGCCCGGGACAGGGGGCTTCCTACGAGCAGTACTTC; CDR3aa: CASSPGQGASYEQYF
abundance: .; v_gene: TRBV5-6; j_gene: TRBJ2-5; d_gene: TRBD1; CDR3nt: TGTGCCAGCAGCTTGAGGGGGCCAGGGGAGACCCAGTACTTC; CDR3aa: CASSLRGPGETQYF
abundance: .; v_gene: TRBV9; j_gene: TRBJ1-5; d_gene: TRBD1; CDR3nt: TGTGCCAGCAGCGGACAGGGTGGCAATCAGCCCCAGCATTTT; CDR3aa: CASSGQGGNQPQHF
abundance: .; v_gene: TRBV6-4; j_gene: TRBJ2-1; d_gene: .; CDR3nt: TGTGCCAGCAGTGACTCTGGAGGGGCGTATGAGCAGTTCTTC; CDR3aa: CASSDSGGAYEQFF
abundance: .; v_gene: TRBV5-6; j_gene: TRBJ2-3; d_gene: .; CDR3nt: TGTGCCAGCAGCTTGGCAGTATCCACAGATACGCAGTATTTT; CDR3aa: CASSLAVSTDTQYF
abundance: .; v_gene: TRBV7-2; j_gene: TRBJ2-5; d_gene: .; CDR3nt: TGTGCCAGCAGCCAACAGGGAAAACAAGAGACCCAGTACTTC; CDR3aa: CASSQQGKQETQYF
abundance: few; v_gene: TRBV6-4; j_gene: TRBJ2-1; d_gene: TRBD1; CDR3nt: TGTGCCAGCAGCTTTAGGGGGACAGGACAGAGAGAGCAGTTCTTC; CDR3aa: CASSFRGTGQREQFF
abundance: .; v_gene: TRBV5-6; j_gene: TRBJ1-1; d_gene: TRBD1; CDR3nt: TGTGCCAGCAGCTTCAGGTCTCCCACAGGGGGCACTGAAGCTTTCTTT; CDR3aa: CASSFRSPTGGTEAFF
abundance: .; v_gene: TRBV6-1; j_gene: TRBJ2-3; d_gene: .; CDR3nt: TGTGCCAGCAGTGAATCTTGGGCCGCGCGAGATACGCAGTATTTT; CDR3aa: CASSESWAARDTQYF
abundance: .; v_gene: TRBV29-1; j_gene: TRBJ2-5; d_gene: TRBD2; CDR3nt: TGCAGCGTTGGCCGGGGAGGGGAGACCCAGTACTTC; CDR3aa: CSVGRGGETQYF
abundance: few; v_gene: TRBV19; j_gene: TRBJ1-2; d_gene: TRBD1; CDR3nt: TGTGCCAGTAGTACCTCCCAGGGGGGATCATTCTATGGCTACACCTTC; CDR3aa: CASSTSQGGSFYGYTF
abundance: .; v_gene: TRBV6-4; j_gene: TRBJ2-1; d_gene: .; CDR3nt: TGTGCCAGCAGTGCGGAGGCCGGTAATGAGCAGTTCTTC; CDR3aa: CASSAEAGNEQFF
abundance: once; v_gene: TRBV18; j_gene: TRBJ1-1; d_gene: TRBD1; CDR3nt: TGTGCCAGCTCGTCTACAGGGGTGGGTACTGAAGCTTTCTTT; CDR3aa: CASSSTGVGTEAFF
abundance: .; v_gene: TRBV4-2; j_gene: TRBJ2-7; d_gene: TRBD2; CDR3nt: TGTGCCAGCAGCCAAGAATGGACTAGCGGGGGGGATCCCTACGAGCAGTACTTC; CDR3aa: CASSQEWTSGGDPYEQYF
abundance: .; v_gene: TRBV29-1; j_gene: TRBJ2-7; d_gene: TRBD2; CDR3nt: TGCAGCGTTGAAGATCCGAAACTAGCGGGCTCCTACGAGCAGTACTTC; CDR3aa: CSVEDPKLAGSYEQYF
abundance: .; v_gene: TRBV19; j_gene: TRBJ1-1; d_gene: .; CDR3nt: TGTGCCAGTATGATGTCAGGGGCTTCCCCTGAAGCTTTCTTT; CDR3aa: CASMMSGASPEAFF
abundance: .; v_gene: TRBV9; j_gene: TRBJ1-2; d_gene: .; CDR3nt: TGTGCCAGCAGCGCGGGGGGTTTCTATGGCTACACCTTC; CDR3aa: CASSAGGFYGYTF
abundance: .; v_gene: TRBV27; j_gene: TRBJ1-1; d_gene: .; CDR3nt: TGTGCCAGCAGTCTCCTCCCGTGGGCAGCTTCGTTGAACACTGAAGCTTTCTTT; CDR3aa: CASSLLPWAASLNTEAFF
abundance: .; v_gene: TRBV5-4; j_gene: TRBJ2-5; d_gene: .; CDR3nt: TGTGCCAGCAGCCCCGGACAGCTACAAGAGACCCAGTACTTC; CDR3aa: CASSPGQLQETQYF
abundance: .; v_gene: TRBV18; j_gene: TRBJ1-4; d_gene: TRBD1; CDR3nt: TGTGCCAGCTCACTAGGGGGCGGCGATGAAAAACTGTTTTTT; CDR3aa: CASSLGGGDEKLFF
abundance: few; v_gene: TRBV27; j_gene: TRBJ2-7; d_gene: TRBD1; CDR3nt: TGTGCCAGCAGTTTTCCGGGACAGGGGGTATACGAGCAGTACTTC; CDR3aa: CASSFPGQGVYEQYF
abundance: .; v_gene: TRBV5-1; j_gene: TRBJ1-2; d_gene: TRBD1; CDR3nt: TGCGCCAGCAATACAGGGGGCAACTATGGCTACACCTTC; CDR3aa: CASNTGGNYGYTF
abundance: .; v_gene: TRBV5-1; j_gene: TRBJ2-7; d_gene: TRBD2; CDR3nt: TGCGCCAGCAGCTTGGTCGGAACTAGCGTCTACGAGCAGTACTTC; CDR3aa: CASSLVGTSVYEQYF
abundance: .; v_gene: TRBV7-9; j_gene: TRBJ1-1; d_gene: .; CDR3nt: TGTGCCAGCAGGCAACAGGGAAGCACTGAAGCTTTCTTT; CDR3aa: CASRQQGSTEAFF
abundance: .; v_gene: TRBV2; j_gene: TRBJ1-1; d_gene: .; CDR3nt: TGTGCCAGCAACCCGACAGAGGAAGCTTTCTTT; CDR3aa: CASNPTEEAFF
abundance: .; v_gene: TRBV19; j_gene: TRBJ1-3; d_gene: .; CDR3nt: TGTGCCAGTAGTATATCCCATACAGGGGGAAACACCATATATTTT; CDR3aa: CASSISHTGGNTIYF
abundance: once; v_gene: TRBV19; j_gene: TRBJ2-7; d_gene: .; CDR3nt: TGTGCCAGTAGTGCGCCCCTTTACGAGCAGTACTTC; CDR3aa: CASSAPLYEQYF
abundance: .; v_gene: TRBV5-1; j_gene: TRBJ1-5; d_gene: .; CDR3nt: TGCGCCAGCGGCCCTGGTGGGGAGAGTCAGCCCCAGCATTTT; CDR3aa: CASGPGGESQPQHF
abundance: .; v_gene: TRBV4-3; j_gene: TRBJ1-1; d_gene: TRBD1; CDR3nt: TGCGCCAGCAGCCCTCGACAGGGGAATGAAGCTTTCTTT; CDR3aa: CASSPRQGNEAFF
abundance: .; v_gene: TRBV7-3; j_gene: TRBJ2-3; d_gene: TRBD2; CDR3nt: TGTGCCAGCAGCCGATTAGCGTCTGGGACTAGGGGCACAGATACGCAGTATTTT; CDR3aa: CASSRLASGTRGTDTQYF
abundance: .; v_gene: TRBV7-9; j_gene: TRBJ2-1; d_gene: .; CDR3nt: TGTGCCAGCAACACGGGACAACGGCACAATGAGCAGTTCTTC; CDR3aa: CASNTGQRHNEQFF
abundance: .; v_gene: TRBV27; j_gene: TRBJ2-7; d_gene: TRBD1; CDR3nt: TGTGCCAGCAGCATGGGACAGGGGAAATACGAGCAGTACTTC; CDR3aa: CASSMGQGKYEQYF
abundance: .; v_gene: TRBV4-3; j_gene: TRBJ1-3; d_gene: .; CDR3nt: TGCGCCAGCAGCCAAGAAGGAGGGTGGGCAAAGGCTGGAAACACCATATATTTT; CDR3aa: CASSQEGGWAKAGNTIYF
abundance: .; v_gene: TRBV19; j_gene: TRBJ1-5; d_gene: .; CDR3nt: TGTGCCAGTAGTATAGATCGCGGGGGGCTGCAGCCCCAGCATTTT; CDR3aa: CASSIDRGGLQPQHF
abundance: few; v_gene: TRBV29-1; j_gene: TRBJ2-3; d_gene: TRBD1; CDR3nt: TGCAGCGTCACGGGACAGACCACAGATACGCAGTATTTT; CDR3aa: CSVTGQTTDTQYF
abundance: .; v_gene: TRBV7-6; j_gene: TRBJ2-2; d_gene: TRBD1; CDR3nt: TGTGCCAGCAGCCCAAGACAGGGACGGACCGGGGAGCTGTTTTTT; CDR3aa: CASSPRQGRTGELFF
abundance: .; v_gene: TRBV19; j_gene: TRBJ1-5; d_gene: TRBD1; CDR3nt: TGTGCCAGTAGTACAGGCAGGGCGCCCATCGACAGGGGGCAACAGCCCCAGCATTTT; CDR3aa: CASSTGRAPIDRGQQPQHF
abundance: .; v_gene: TRBV5-1; j_gene: TRBJ1-1; d_gene: .; CDR3nt: TGCGCCAGCAGCCCCATCCGACAGGAGGTGGCTTTCTTT; CDR3aa: CASSPIRQEVAFF
abundance: .; v_gene: TRBV7-9; j_gene: TRBJ1-5; d_gene: .; CDR3nt: TGTGCCAGCAGCCAGGAAAGCCATCAGCCCCAGCATTTT; CDR3aa: CASSQESHQPQHF
abundance: once; v_gene: TRBV29-1; j_gene: TRBJ2-2; d_gene: TRBD1; CDR3nt: TGCAGCGTCTTACCGGGACAGGGCCCTTACGCGAACACCGGGGAGCTGTTTTTT; CDR3aa: CSVLPGQGPYANTGELFF
abundance: .; v_gene: TRBV27; j_gene: TRBJ2-1; d_gene: .; CDR3nt: TGTGCCAGCAGTTTTCTCAAGGGGGGGAGGGCCCGGAATGAGCAGTTCTTC; CDR3aa: CASSFLKGGRARNEQFF
abundance: .; v_gene: TRBV5-4; j_gene: TRBJ2-5; d_gene: .; CDR3nt: TGTGCCAGCAGCTGGCGGTCAGGGGGGTTCGGCCAAGAGACCCAGTACTTC; CDR3aa: CASSWRSGGFGQETQYF
abundance: once; v_gene: TRBV6-5; j_gene: TRBJ2-5; d_gene: TRBD1; CDR3nt: TGTGCCAGCAGTTGGGGCAGGGGGGAGACCCAGTACTTC; CDR3aa: CASSWGRGETQYF
abundance: .; v_gene: TRBV7-2; j_gene: TRBJ2-6; d_gene: .; CDR3nt: TGTGCCAGCAGCCAGCGGGTTTCGGGGTACTCTGGGGCCAACGTCCTGACTTTC; CDR3aa: CASSQRVSGYSGANVLTF
abundance: few; v_gene: TRBV5-1; j_gene: TRBJ2-7; d_gene: TRBD1; CDR3nt: TGCGCCAGCAGCCCTGGACAGGCTCACACTTACGAGCAGTACTTC; CDR3aa: CASSPGQAHTYEQYF